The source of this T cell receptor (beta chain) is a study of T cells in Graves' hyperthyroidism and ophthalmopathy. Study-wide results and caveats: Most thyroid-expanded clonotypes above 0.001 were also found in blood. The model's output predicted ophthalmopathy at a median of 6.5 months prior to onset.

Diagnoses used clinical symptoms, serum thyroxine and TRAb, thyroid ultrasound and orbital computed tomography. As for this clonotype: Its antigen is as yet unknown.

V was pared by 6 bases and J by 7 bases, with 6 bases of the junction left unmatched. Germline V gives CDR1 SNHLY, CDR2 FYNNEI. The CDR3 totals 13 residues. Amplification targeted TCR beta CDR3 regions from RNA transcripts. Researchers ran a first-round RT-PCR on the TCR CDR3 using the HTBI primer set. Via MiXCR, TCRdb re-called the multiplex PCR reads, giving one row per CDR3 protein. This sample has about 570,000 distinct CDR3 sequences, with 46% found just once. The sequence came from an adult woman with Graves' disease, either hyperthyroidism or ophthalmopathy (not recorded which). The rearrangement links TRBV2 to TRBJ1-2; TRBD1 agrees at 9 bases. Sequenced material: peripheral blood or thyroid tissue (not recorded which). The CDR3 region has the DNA TGTGCCAGCAGCCGGGACAGGGCGGGTGGCTACACCTTC. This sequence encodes CASSRDRAGGYTF. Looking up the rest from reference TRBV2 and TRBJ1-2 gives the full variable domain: EPEVTQTPSHQVTQMGQEVILRCVPISNHLYFYWYRQILGQKVEFLVSFYNNEISEKSEIFDDQFSVERPDGSNFTLKIRSTKLEDSAMYFCASSRDRAGGYTFGSGTRLTVV.